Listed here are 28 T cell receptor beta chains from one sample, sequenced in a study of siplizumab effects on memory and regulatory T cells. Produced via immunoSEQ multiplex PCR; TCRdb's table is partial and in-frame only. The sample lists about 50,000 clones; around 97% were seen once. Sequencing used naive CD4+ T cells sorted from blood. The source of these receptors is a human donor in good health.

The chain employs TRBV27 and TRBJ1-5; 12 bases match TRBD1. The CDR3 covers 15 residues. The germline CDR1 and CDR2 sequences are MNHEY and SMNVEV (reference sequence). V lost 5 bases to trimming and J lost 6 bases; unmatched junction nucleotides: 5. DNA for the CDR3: TGTGCCAGCAGTGCGGGGACAGGGGGCATTCAGCCCCAGCATTTT. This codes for CASSAGTGGIQPQHF.

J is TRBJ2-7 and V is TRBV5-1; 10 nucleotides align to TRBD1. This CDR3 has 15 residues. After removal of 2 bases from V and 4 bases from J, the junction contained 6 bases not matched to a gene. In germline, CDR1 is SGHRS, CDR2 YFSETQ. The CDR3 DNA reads TGCGCCAGCAGCTTTTGGACAGGGGGGGCTTACGAGCAGTACTTC. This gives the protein CASSFWTGGAYEQYF.

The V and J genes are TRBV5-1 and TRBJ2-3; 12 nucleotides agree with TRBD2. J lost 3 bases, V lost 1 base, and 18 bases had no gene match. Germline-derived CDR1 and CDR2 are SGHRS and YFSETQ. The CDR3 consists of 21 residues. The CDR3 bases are TGCGCCAGCAGCTTGAAAACGACTAGCGGGAGAAGGGGTGTCAGTACAGATACGCAGTATTTT. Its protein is CASSLKTTSGRRGVSTDTQYF. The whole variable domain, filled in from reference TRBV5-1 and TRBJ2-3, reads KAGVTQTPRYLIKTRGQQVTLSCSPISGHRSVSWYQQTPGQGLQFLFEYFSETQRNKGNFPGRFSGRQFSNSRSEMNVSTLELGDSALYLCASSLKTTSGRRGVSTDTQYFGPGTRLTVL.

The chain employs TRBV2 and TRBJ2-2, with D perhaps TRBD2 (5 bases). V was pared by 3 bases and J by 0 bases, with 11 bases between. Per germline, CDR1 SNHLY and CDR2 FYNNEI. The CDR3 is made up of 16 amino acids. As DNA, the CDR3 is TGTGCCAGCAGTGAGGCGGGTGCCGCGAACACCGGGGAGCTGTTTTTT. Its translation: CASSEAGAANTGELFF. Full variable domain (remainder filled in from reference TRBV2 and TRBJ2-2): EPEVTQTPSHQVTQMGQEVILRCVPISNHLYFYWYRQILGQKVEFLVSFYNNEISEKSEIFDDQFSVERPDGSNFTLKIRSTKLEDSAMYFCASSEAGAANTGELFFGEGSRLTVL.

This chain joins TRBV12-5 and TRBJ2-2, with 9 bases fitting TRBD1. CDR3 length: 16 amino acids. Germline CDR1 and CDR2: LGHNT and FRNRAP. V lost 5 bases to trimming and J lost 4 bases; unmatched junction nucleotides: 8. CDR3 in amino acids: CASGPAPGQGTGELFF. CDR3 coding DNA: TGTGCTAGTGGTCCAGCGCCGGGACAGGGCACCGGGGAGCTGTTTTTT.

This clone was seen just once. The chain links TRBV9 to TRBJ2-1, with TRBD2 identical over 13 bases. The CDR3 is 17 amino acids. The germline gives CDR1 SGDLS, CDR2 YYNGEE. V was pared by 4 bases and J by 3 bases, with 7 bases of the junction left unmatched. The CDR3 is CASSQGTSGIIYNEQFF. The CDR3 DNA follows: TGTGCCAGCAGCCAGGGGACTAGCGGGATTATCTACAATGAGCAGTTCTTC.

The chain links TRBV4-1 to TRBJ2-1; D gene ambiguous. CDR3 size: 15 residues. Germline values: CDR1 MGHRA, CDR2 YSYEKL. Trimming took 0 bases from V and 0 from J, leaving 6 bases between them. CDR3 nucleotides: TGCGCCAGCAGCCAAGAACGGACCTCCTACAATGAGCAGTTCTTC. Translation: CASSQERTSYNEQFF.

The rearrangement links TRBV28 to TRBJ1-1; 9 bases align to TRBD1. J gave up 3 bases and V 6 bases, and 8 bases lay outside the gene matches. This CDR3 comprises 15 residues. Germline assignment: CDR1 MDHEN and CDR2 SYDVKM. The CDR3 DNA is TGTGCCAGCAGAGAATCCGGGACAGGGCACACTGAAGCTTTCTTT. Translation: CASRESGTGHTEAFF.

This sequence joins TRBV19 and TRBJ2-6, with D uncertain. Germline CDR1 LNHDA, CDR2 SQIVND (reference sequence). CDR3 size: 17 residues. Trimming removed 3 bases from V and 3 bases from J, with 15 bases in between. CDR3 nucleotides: TGTGCCAGTAGTATGTTCGGTCGAGCACGTGGGGCCAACGTCCTGACTTTC. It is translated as CASSMFGRARGANVLTF. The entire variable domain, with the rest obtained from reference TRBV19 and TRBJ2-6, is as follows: DGGITQSPKYLFRKEGQNVTLSCEQNLNHDAMYWYRQDPGQGLRLIYYSQIVNDFQKGDIAEGYSVSREKKESFPLTVTSAQKNPTAFYLCASSMFGRARGANVLTFGAGSRLTVL.

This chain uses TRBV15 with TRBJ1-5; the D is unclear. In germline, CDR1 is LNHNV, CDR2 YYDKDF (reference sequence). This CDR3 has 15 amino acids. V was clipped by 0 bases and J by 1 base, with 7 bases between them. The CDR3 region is CATSRDRLSNQPQHF. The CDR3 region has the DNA TGTGCCACCAGCAGAGACAGGTTAAGCAATCAGCCCCAGCATTTT.

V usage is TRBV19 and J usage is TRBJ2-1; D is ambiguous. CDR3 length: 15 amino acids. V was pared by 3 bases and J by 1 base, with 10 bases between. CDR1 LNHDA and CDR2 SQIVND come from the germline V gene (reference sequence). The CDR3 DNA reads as TGTGCCAGTAGTATCCTCGGCGAGTCCTACAATGAGCAGTTCTTC. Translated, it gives CASSILGESYNEQFF. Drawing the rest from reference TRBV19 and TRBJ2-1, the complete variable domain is DGGITQSPKYLFRKEGQNVTLSCEQNLNHDAMYWYRQDPGQGLRLIYYSQIVNDFQKGDIAEGYSVSREKKESFPLTVTSAQKNPTAFYLCASSILGESYNEQFFGPGTRLTVL.

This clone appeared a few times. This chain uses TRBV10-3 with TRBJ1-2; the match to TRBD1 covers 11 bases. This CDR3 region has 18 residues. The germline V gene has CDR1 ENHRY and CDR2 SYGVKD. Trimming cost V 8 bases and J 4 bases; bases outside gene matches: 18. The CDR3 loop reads CAIGVTAGQGASTYGYTF. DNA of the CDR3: TGTGCCATCGGGGTTACTGCCGGACAGGGGGCGTCTACCTATGGCTACACCTTC.

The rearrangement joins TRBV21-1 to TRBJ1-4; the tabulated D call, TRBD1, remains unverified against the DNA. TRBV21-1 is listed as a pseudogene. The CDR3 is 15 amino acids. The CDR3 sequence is CASSKHFATNEKLFF. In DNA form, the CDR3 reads TGTGCCAGCAGCAAACATTTTGCAACTAATGAAAAACTGTTTTTT.

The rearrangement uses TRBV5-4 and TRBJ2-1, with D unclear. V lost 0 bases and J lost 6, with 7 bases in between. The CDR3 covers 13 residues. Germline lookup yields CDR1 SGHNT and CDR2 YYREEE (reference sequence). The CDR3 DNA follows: TGTGCCAGCAGCTTGGTGTCCCTCAATGAGCAGTTCTTC. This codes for CASSLVSLNEQFF.

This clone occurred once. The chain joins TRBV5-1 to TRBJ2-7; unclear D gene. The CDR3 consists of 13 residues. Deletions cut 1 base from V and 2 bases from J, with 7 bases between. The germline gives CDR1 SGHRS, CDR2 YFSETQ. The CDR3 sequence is CASSLSQAYEQYF. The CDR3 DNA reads TGCGCCAGCAGCTTGTCTCAAGCCTACGAGCAGTACTTC.

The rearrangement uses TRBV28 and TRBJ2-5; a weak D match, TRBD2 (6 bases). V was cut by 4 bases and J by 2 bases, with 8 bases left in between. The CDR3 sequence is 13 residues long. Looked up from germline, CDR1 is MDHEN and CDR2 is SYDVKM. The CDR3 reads CASSWRVQETQYF. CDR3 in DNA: TGTGCCAGCAGTTGGAGGGTACAAGAGACCCAGTACTTC.

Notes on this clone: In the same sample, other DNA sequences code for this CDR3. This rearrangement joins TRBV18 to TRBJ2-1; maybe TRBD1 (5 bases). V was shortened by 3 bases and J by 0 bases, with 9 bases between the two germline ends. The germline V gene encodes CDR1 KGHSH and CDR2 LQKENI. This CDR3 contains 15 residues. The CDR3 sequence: CASSPRTSSYNEQFF. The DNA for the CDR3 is TGTGCCAGCTCACCCAGGACAAGCTCCTACAATGAGCAGTTCTTC.

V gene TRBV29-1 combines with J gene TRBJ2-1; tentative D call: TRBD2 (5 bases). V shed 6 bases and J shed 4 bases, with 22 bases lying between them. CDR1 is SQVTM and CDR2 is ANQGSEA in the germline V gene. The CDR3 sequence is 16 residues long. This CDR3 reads CSVFWARTSDYNEQFF. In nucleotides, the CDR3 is TGCAGCGTCTTTTGGGCCCGGACTTCTGATTACAATGAGCAGTTCTTC.

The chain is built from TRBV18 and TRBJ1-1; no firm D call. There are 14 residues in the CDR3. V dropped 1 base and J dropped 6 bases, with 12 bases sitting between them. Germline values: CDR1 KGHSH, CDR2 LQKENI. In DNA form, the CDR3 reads TGTGCCAGCTCACCACTAGGTAGGGAAGCTGAAGCTTTCTTT. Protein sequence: CASSPLGREAEAFF.

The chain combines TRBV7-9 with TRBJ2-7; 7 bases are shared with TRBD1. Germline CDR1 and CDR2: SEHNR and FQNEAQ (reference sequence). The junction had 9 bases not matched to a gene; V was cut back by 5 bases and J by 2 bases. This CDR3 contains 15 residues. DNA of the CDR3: TGTGCCAGCAGCCCCCGTCAGGGGGTACCCTACGAGCAGTACTTC. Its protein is CASSPRQGVPYEQYF.

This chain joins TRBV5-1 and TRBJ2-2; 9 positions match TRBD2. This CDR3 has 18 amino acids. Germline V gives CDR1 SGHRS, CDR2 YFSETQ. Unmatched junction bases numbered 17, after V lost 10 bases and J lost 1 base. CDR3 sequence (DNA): TGCGCCGGACCCCCCCTAAAGCTAGCGGGGTTGAACACCGGGGAGCTGTTTTTT. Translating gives CAGPPLKLAGLNTGELFF.

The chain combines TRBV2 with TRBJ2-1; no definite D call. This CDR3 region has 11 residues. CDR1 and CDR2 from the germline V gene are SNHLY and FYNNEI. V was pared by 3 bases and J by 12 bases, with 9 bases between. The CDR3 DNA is TGTGCCAGCAGTGATGACGGTGTGCAGTTCTTC. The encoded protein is CASSDDGVQFF.

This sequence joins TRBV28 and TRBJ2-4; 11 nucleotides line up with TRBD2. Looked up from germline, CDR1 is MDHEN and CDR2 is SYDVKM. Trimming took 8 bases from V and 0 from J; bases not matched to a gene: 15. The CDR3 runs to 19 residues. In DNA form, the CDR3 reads TGTGCCAGCCGCCCCCGCGGGCTAGCGGGAGGACTAGCCAAAAACATTCAGTACTTC. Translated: CASRPRGLAGGLAKNIQYF.

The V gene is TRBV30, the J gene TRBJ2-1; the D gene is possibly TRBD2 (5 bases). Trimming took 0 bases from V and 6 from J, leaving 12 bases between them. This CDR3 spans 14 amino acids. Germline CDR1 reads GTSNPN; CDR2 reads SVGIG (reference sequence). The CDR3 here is CAWSVRLATNEQFF. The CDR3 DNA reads TGTGCCTGGAGTGTACGGCTAGCTACCAATGAGCAGTTCTTC. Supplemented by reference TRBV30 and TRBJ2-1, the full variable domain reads SQTIHQWPATLVQPVGSPLSLECTVEGTSNPNLYWYRQAAGRGLQLLFYSVGIGQISSEVPQNLSASRPQDRQFILSSKKLLLSDSGFYLCAWSVRLATNEQFFGPGTRLTVL.

The CDR3 sequence is CASSFGTGLGQPQHF. The CDR3 coding sequence is TGCGCCAGCAGCTTCGGGACAGGGTTGGGTCAGCCCCAGCATTTT. The chain joins TRBV5-1 to TRBJ1-5, with 9 bases matching TRBD1. The CDR3 runs 15 residues. Germline CDR1 is SGHRS and CDR2 is YFSETQ. Unmatched junction bases numbered 6, after V lost 2 bases and J lost 6 bases.

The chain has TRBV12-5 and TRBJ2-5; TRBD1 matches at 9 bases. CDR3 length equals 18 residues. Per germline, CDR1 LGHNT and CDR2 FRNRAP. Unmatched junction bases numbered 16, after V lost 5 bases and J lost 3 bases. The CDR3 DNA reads TGTGCTAGTGGTGTCGAACTCCGTTGGGACAGGGTTAAAGAGACCCAGTACTTC. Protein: CASGVELRWDRVKETQYF.

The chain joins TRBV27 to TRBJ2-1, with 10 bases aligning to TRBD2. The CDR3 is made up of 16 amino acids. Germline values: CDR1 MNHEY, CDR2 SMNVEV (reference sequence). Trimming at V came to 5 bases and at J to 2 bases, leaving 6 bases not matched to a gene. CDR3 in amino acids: CASSNPTSGPYNEQFF. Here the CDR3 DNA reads TGTGCCAGCAGTAATCCGACTAGCGGGCCCTACAATGAGCAGTTCTTC.

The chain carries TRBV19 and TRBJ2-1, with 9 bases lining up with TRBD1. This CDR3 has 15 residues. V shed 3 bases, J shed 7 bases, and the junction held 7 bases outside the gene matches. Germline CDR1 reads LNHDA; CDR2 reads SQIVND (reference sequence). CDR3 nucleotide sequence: TGTGCCAGTAGTATTATGGGACAGGGCGGTAATGAGCAGTTCTTC. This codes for CASSIMGQGGNEQFF.